This passage covers 28 T cell receptor beta chains from one sample sequenced in a study of identical twins. TCRdb reprocessed the 5' RACE reads via MiXCR and lists one record per CDR3 protein. Of 430,000 or so distinct CDR3 sequences in the sample, roughly 26% are singletons; the top ten hold around 3%. The same data also went into a second study, on T cells expressing NK-cell markers.

Sequencing input: CD4+ T cells sorted from blood. The receptors shown here come from a woman younger than 35 in good health.

This clonotype was recorded a few times. V usage is TRBV7-2 and J usage is TRBJ2-7, with 7 bases identical to TRBD1. J gave up 4 bases and V 5 bases, and 5 bases lay outside the gene matches. Germline assignment: CDR1 SGHTA and CDR2 FQGNSA. The CDR3 consists of 13 residues. CDR3 sequence: CASSRTTGYEQYF. DNA for the CDR3: TGTGCCAGCAGCAGAACGACAGGGTACGAGCAGTACTTC.

This clonotype was recorded a few times. This chain uses TRBV5-1 with TRBJ2-3; 9 bases fit TRBD1. V was pared by 4 bases and J by 0 bases, with 12 bases of the junction left unmatched. The CDR3 runs 18 residues. In germline, CDR1 is SGHRS, CDR2 YFSETQ. The CDR3 region is CASSQQGAYLGSTDTQYF. The CDR3 coding sequence is TGCGCCAGCAGCCAACAGGGGGCCTATCTCGGAAGCACAGATACGCAGTATTTT.

The CDR3 is CSASQSSGDYEQYF. As DNA, the CDR3 is TGCAGTGCTAGCCAATCTAGCGGAGACTACGAGCAGTACTTC. This rearrangement joins TRBV20-1 to TRBJ2-7; 7 bases are a match to TRBD2. The CDR3 consists of 14 residues. V shed 3 bases, J shed 3 bases, and the junction held 8 bases outside the gene matches. Germline V gene data show CDR1 as DFQATT and CDR2 as SNEGSKA (reference sequence).

The V gene is TRBV5-1, the J gene TRBJ1-6; D remains unclear. The CDR3 is 13 residues long. V lost 8 bases, J lost 9 bases, and 15 bases lay in between. Germline V CDR1 and CDR2: SGHRS, YFSETQ. Here the CDR3 reads CASRTEESSPLHF. CDR3 DNA sequence: TGCGCCAGTCGAACCGAGGAAAGTTCACCCCTCCACTTT.

The V and J genes are TRBV15 and TRBJ2-7, with a tentative D call TRBD2 (6 bases). From germline, CDR1 is LNHNV and CDR2 YYDKDF (reference sequence). The CDR3 loop spans 13 amino acids. Trimming cost V 4 bases and J 2 bases, with 9 bases left between them. CDR3 sequence: CATSKAGTYEQYF. The CDR3 coding sequence is TGTGCCACCAGCAAGGCGGGGACCTACGAGCAGTACTTC.

This chain joins TRBV20-1 and TRBJ2-3; D is unclear. The CDR3 has 12 amino acids. V lost 5 bases and J lost 2, with 8 bases in between. Germline assignment: CDR1 DFQATT and CDR2 SNEGSKA (reference sequence). CDR3 protein: CSALANTDTQYF. In DNA form, the CDR3 reads TGCAGTGCTCTCGCTAACACAGATACGCAGTATTTT.

This clonotype was detected a few times. The chain recombines TRBV6-5 with TRBJ2-5, with 7 bases identical to TRBD1. This CDR3 is built from 15 residues. After removal of 2 bases from V and 5 bases from J, the junction contained 8 bases not matched to a gene. Germline V gene lookup returns CDR1 MNHEY and CDR2 SVGAGI. CDR3 residues: CASSYATGVEETQYF. Written as DNA, the CDR3 is TGTGCCAGCAGTTACGCCACAGGGGTGGAGGAGACCCAGTACTTC.

The V and J genes are TRBV12-3 or TRBV12-4 and TRBJ2-2, with 11 bases identical to TRBD1. The J segment lost 6 bases and the V segment lost 6 bases, leaving 9 bases of the junction unmatched. The CDR3 is made up of 16 amino acids. CDR3: CASRITGTGGPGELFF. The CDR3 DNA sequence: TGTGCCAGCAGGATAACCGGGACAGGGGGGCCCGGGGAGCTGTTTTTT.

This clonotype has more than one count but fewer than ten. The V gene is TRBV27, the J gene TRBJ2-2; TRBD2 matches at 12 bases. The J segment lost 6 bases and the V segment lost 2 bases, leaving 4 bases of the junction unmatched. Looked up from germline, CDR1 is MNHEY and CDR2 is SMNVEV (reference sequence). The CDR3 is 16 amino acids. CDR3 residues: CASSLLTSGSAGELFF. CDR3 bases: TGTGCCAGCAGTTTACTGACTAGCGGGAGTGCCGGGGAGCTGTTTTTT.

The genes are TRBV20-1 and TRBJ2-6; 7 bases agree with TRBD1. Trimming at V came to 4 bases and at J to 3 bases, leaving 3 bases not matched to a gene. This CDR3 has 14 residues. CDR1 is DFQATT, CDR2 SNEGSKA, per germline (reference sequence). The CDR3 spells CSAIDRDGANVLTF. CDR3 sequence (DNA): TGCAGTGCTATCGACAGGGATGGGGCCAACGTCCTGACTTTC.

The chain couples TRBV20-1 to TRBJ2-1; 10 positions agree with TRBD1. V was clipped by 3 bases and J by 5 bases; unmatched bases: 4. This CDR3 comprises 14 residues. Germline values: CDR1 DFQATT, CDR2 SNEGSKA (reference sequence). In nucleotides, the CDR3 is TGCAGTGCTAGGGGACAGGGGTGGGACAATGAGCAGTTCTTC. It yields the protein CSARGQGWDNEQFF.

This chain joins TRBV4-3 and TRBJ2-3; 13 bases are shared with TRBD2. Germline values: CDR1 LGHNA, CDR2 YSLEER. The CDR3 runs to 19 residues. V trimming: 0 bases; J trimming: 10 bases; junction bases outside the gene matches: 16. CDR3: CASSQEARTSGGPVYAQYF. CDR3 DNA: TGCGCCAGCAGCCAAGAGGCCCGGACTAGCGGGGGCCCGGTGTATGCGCAGTATTTT.

This clonotype was seen just once. The gene calls are TRBV7-2 and TRBJ2-1; D may be TRBD2 (5 bases). V shed 1 base and J shed 10 bases, with 17 bases lying between them. CDR1 and CDR2 from the germline V gene are SGHTA and FQGNSA. The CDR3 runs 15 residues. The CDR3 spells CASSLGGSGLAEQFF. Written as DNA, the CDR3 is TGTGCCAGCAGCTTAGGAGGATCGGGGTTGGCAGAGCAGTTCTTC. The variable domain in full, with the rest retrieved from reference TRBV7-2 and TRBJ2-1, is GAGVSQSPSNKVTEKGKDVELRCDPISGHTALYWYRQSLGQGLEFLIYFQGNSAPDKSGLPSDRFSAERTGGSVSTLTIQRTQQEDSAVYLCASSLGGSGLAEQFFGPGTRLTVL.

This chain joins TRBV12-3 or TRBV12-4 and TRBJ2-5; D is perhaps TRBD2 (5 bases). Trimming shortened V by 5 bases and J by 3 bases, and 13 bases separated the two germline ends. The CDR3 loop spans 14 amino acids. The CDR3 sequence is CASSHYGKEETQYF. The CDR3 coding sequence is TGTGCCAGCAGTCATTACGGGAAGGAAGAGACCCAGTACTTC.

The chain combines TRBV11-2 with TRBJ2-3; 10 nucleotides agree with TRBD2. Trimming removed 7 bases from V and 4 bases from J; junction bases left unmatched: 11. The CDR3 totals 16 residues. The germline V gene has CDR1 SGHAT and CDR2 FQNNGV. In nucleotides, the CDR3 is TGTGCCAGCACCAACGCGGTTAGCGGGAGGTCAGATACGCAGTATTTT. It translates to CASTNAVSGRSDTQYF.

The chain has TRBV14 and TRBJ2-7, with D maybe TRBD1 (5 bases). The germline gives CDR1 SGHDN, CDR2 FVKESK. V was trimmed by 6 bases and J by 5 bases, leaving 8 bases between them. The CDR3 extends over 11 amino acids. This CDR3 reads CASSKGNEQYF. The DNA of the CDR3 is TGTGCCAGCAGTAAGGGGAACGAGCAGTACTTC.

This clonotype showed up just a few times. The chain uses TRBV20-1 and TRBJ2-1; D possibly corresponds to TRBD2 (6 bases). Trimming took 6 bases from V and 0 from J, leaving 9 bases between them. The CDR3 is 13 amino acids. Germline V CDR1 and CDR2: DFQATT, SNEGSKA (reference sequence). The CDR3 reads CSAKTSSYNEQFF. The CDR3 DNA reads as TGCAGTGCAAAGACTAGCTCCTACAATGAGCAGTTCTTC.

In this sample, this clonotype turned up a few times. The V gene is TRBV12-3 or TRBV12-4, the J gene TRBJ1-1; D ambiguous. CDR3 length: 10 amino acids. The V end was cut by 4 bases, the J end by 9 bases, with 6 bases between. CDR3 region: CASSYLQAFF. The CDR3 nucleotides are TGTGCCAGCAGTTACTTACAAGCTTTCTTT.

This chain joins TRBV7-8 and TRBJ2-1; 9 bases are shared with TRBD2. V dropped 5 bases and J dropped 2; count of bases not matched to a gene: 4. The germline CDR1 and CDR2 sequences are SGHVS and FQNEAQ. CDR3 size: 15 residues. The CDR3 nucleotides are TGTGCCAGCAGCCCGCGGGGGGGCGCCTACAATGAGCAGTTCTTC. Amino acid sequence: CASSPRGGAYNEQFF.

This rearrangement joins TRBV6-5 to TRBJ2-7; 10 bases match TRBD2. J was trimmed by 0 bases and V by 4 bases; bases with no gene match: 3. CDR3 length: 15 residues. The germline V gene has CDR1 MNHEY and CDR2 SVGAGI. This CDR3 is CASSFRLAGSYEQYF. The CDR3 DNA is TGTGCCAGCAGTTTTAGACTAGCGGGCTCCTACGAGCAGTACTTC.

Only a few counts were recorded for this clonotype. The chain has TRBV29-1 and TRBJ2-3; D unresolved. The germline gives CDR1 SQVTM, CDR2 ANQGSEA. The CDR3 consists of 10 residues. The V end was cut by 5 bases, the J end by 4 bases, with 4 bases between. The CDR3 nucleotides read TGCAGCGTTTATTCAGATACGCAGTATTTT. It yields the protein CSVYSDTQYF.

This clonotype has only a few counts. The J gene is TRBJ1-4, the V gene TRBV11-2; D unclear. Between the trimmed V and J ends, which lost 1 base and 8 bases, there was a span of 8 bases. CDR1 and CDR2 from the germline V gene are SGHAT and FQNNGV. The CDR3 consists of 13 residues. CDR3 region: CASSLGRREKLFF. The CDR3, as DNA: TGTGCCAGCAGCTTAGGCCGTCGGGAAAAACTGTTTTTT.

The chain recombines TRBV9 with TRBJ1-1; possibly TRBD1 for D (6 bases). Germline V gene sequence: CDR1 SGDLS, CDR2 YYNGEE. V lost 2 bases and J lost 11, with 16 bases in between. This CDR3 has 13 residues. CDR3 in amino acids: CASSVAGGGRAFF. As DNA, the CDR3 is TGTGCCAGCAGCGTCGCCGGGGGCGGAAGGGCTTTCTTT.

The rearrangement links TRBV20-1 to TRBJ1-5; no firm D call. CDR1 and CDR2 from the germline V gene are DFQATT and SNEGSKA (reference sequence). The CDR3 length is 13 residues. Trimming took 3 bases from V and 7 from J, leaving 13 bases between them. The chain's CDR3 is CSASDGSDQPQHF. Written as DNA, the CDR3 is TGCAGTGCTAGTGACGGTTCGGACCAGCCCCAGCATTTT.

Many counts were recorded for this clonotype. The genes are TRBV12-3 or TRBV12-4 and TRBJ1-5; TRBD1 matches at 10 bases. The V segment lost 5 bases and the J segment 6 bases; nucleotides outside the gene matches: 7. The CDR3 is 15 residues long. CDR3 region: CASSHRDRGVQPQHF. The CDR3 DNA reads as TGTGCCAGCAGTCACCGGGACAGGGGTGTTCAGCCCCAGCATTTT.

This rearrangement joins TRBV20-1 to TRBJ1-1; a possible D gene is TRBD1 (5 bases). The germline CDR1 and CDR2 sequences are DFQATT and SNEGSKA (reference sequence). This CDR3 has 16 residues. Trimming cost V 0 bases and J 0 bases, with 14 bases left between them. CDR3 bases: TGCAGTGCTAGAGATCCCAGGGTATATGTGAACACTGAAGCTTTCTTT. Its translation is CSARDPRVYVNTEAFF.

As DNA, the CDR3 is TGTGCCAGCAGCCCACAGGTAGGAGCGGGAGCGAACAATGAGCAGTTCTTC. Its protein is CASSPQVGAGANNEQFF. V usage is TRBV3-1 and J usage is TRBJ2-1; 8 nucleotides line up with TRBD2. V lost 4 bases and J lost 5; bases outside the gene matches: 13. Germline V CDR1 and CDR2: LGHDT, YNNKEL (reference sequence). The CDR3 is 17 residues long.

Only a few counts were recorded for this clonotype. The V gene is TRBV6-5, the J gene TRBJ1-2; a weak D match, TRBD1 (5 bases). This CDR3 comprises 14 residues. In germline, CDR1 is MNHEY, CDR2 SVGAGI. V was clipped by 1 base and J by 8 bases, with 14 bases between them. CDR3 nucleotide sequence: TGTGCCAGCAGTTACTGGAGCCAGGGTTTCGGCTACACCTTC. Amino acid sequence: CASSYWSQGFGYTF.